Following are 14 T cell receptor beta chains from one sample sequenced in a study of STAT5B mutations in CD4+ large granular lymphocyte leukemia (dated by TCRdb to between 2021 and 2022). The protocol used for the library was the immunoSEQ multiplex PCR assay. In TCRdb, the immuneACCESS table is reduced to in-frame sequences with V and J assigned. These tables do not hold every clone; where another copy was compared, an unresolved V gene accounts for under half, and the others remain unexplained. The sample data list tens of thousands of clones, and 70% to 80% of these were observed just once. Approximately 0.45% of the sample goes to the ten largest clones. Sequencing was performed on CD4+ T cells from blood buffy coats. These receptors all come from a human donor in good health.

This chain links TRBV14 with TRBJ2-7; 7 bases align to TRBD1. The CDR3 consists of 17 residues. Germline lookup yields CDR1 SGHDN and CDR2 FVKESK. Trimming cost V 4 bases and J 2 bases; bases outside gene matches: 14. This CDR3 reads CASSLNFFTGQTYEQYF. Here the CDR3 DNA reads TGTGCCAGCAGCCTAAATTTCTTCACGGGACAGACCTACGAGCAGTACTTC. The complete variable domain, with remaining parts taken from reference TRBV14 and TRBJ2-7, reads EAGVTQFPSHSVIEKGQTVTLRCDPISGHDNLYWYRRVMGKEIKFLLHFVKESKQDESGMPNNRFLAERTGGTYSTLKVQPAELEDSGVYFCASSLNFFTGQTYEQYFGPGTRLTVT.

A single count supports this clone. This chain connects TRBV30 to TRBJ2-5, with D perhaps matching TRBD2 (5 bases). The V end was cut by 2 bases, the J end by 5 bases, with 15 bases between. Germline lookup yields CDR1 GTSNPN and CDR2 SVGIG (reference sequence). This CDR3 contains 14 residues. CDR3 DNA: TGTGCCTGGAGTTCTAGCTGGGCGCGGGAGACCCAGTACTTC. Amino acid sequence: CAWSSSWARETQYF.

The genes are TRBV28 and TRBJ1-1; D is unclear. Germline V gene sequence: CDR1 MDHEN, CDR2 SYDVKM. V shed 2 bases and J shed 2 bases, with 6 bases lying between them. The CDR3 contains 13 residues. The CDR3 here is CASSLLGNTEAFF. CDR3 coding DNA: TGTGCCAGCAGTTTACTGGGCAACACTGAAGCTTTCTTT.

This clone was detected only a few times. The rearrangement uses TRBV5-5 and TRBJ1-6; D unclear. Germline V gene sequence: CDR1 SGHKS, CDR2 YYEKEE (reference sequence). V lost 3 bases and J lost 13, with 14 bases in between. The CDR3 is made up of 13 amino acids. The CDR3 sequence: CASSSLGPGPLHF. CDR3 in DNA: TGTGCCAGCAGCTCTCTCGGCCCCGGGCCCCTCCACTTT.

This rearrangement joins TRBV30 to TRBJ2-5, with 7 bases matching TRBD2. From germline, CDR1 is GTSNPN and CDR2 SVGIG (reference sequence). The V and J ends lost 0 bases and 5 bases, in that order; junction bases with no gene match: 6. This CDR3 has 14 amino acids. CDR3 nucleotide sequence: TGTGCCTGGAGTGTACTTGGGGGAGGGGAGACCCAGTACTTC. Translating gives CAWSVLGGGETQYF. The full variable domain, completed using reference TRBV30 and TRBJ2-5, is SQTIHQWPATLVQPVGSPLSLECTVEGTSNPNLYWYRQAAGRGLQLLFYSVGIGQISSEVPQNLSASRPQDRQFILSSKKLLLSDSGFYLCAWSVLGGGETQYFGPGTRLLVL.

The DNA of the CDR3 is TGTGCCAGCTCGCTTAAGGGGGATGAGCAGTTCTTC. Translated, it gives CASSLKGDEQFF. The V call is TRBV18, the J call TRBJ2-1, with D possibly matching TRBD1 (6 bases). Germline assignment: CDR1 KGHSH and CDR2 LQKENI. CDR3 size: 12 residues. V gave up 6 bases and J gave up 8 bases, with 11 bases separating them. The full variable domain, its missing parts supplied by reference TRBV18 and TRBJ2-1, is NAGVMQNPRHLVRRRGQEARLRCSPMKGHSHVYWYRQLPEEGLKFMVYLQKENIIDESGMPKERFSAEFPKEGPSILRIQQVVRGDSAAYFCASSLKGDEQFFGPGTRLTVL.

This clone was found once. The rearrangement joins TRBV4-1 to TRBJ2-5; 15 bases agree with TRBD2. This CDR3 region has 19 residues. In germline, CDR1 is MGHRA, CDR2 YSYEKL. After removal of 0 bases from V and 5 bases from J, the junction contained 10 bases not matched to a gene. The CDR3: CASSQDFRTSGGVRETQYF. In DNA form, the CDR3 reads TGCGCCAGCAGCCAAGACTTCCGGACTAGCGGGGGGGTCCGGGAGACCCAGTACTTC.

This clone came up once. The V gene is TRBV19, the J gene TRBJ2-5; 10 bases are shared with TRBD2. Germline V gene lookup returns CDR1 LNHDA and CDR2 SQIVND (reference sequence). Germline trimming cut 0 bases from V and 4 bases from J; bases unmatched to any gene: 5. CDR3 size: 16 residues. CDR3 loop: CASSIEIAGGIETQYF. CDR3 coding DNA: TGTGCCAGTAGTATAGAGATAGCGGGGGGAATAGAGACCCAGTACTTC.

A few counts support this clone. The CDR3 loop reads CASSGTETLTYEQYF. For the CDR3, the DNA is TGTGCCAGTAGTGGGACAGAGACACTTACCTACGAGCAGTACTTC. The rearrangement links TRBV19 to TRBJ2-7; 7 positions agree with TRBD1. This CDR3 is built from 15 residues. Germline lookup yields CDR1 LNHDA and CDR2 SQIVND (reference sequence). J lost 2 bases, V lost 5 bases, and 9 bases had no gene match.

In DNA, the CDR3 is TGTGCCAGCAGCTCAGGCGGGGACCCAATAAACACCATATATTTT. Amino acids: CASSSGGDPINTIYF. This chain connects TRBV5-4 to TRBJ1-3, with D perhaps matching TRBD1 (5 bases). V lost 3 bases and J 6 bases, leaving 16 bases between the germline ends. Germline V gene data show CDR1 as SGHNT and CDR2 as YYREEE (reference sequence). The CDR3 extends over 15 amino acids.

CDR3 loop: CASSISGHSNQPQHF. The CDR3 DNA reads TGTGCCAGTAGTATAAGCGGGCATAGCAATCAGCCCCAGCATTTT. The V call is TRBV19, the J call TRBJ1-5; D gene unclear. Looked up from germline, CDR1 is LNHDA and CDR2 is SQIVND (reference sequence). Trimming shortened V by 2 bases and J by 0 bases, and 8 bases separated the two germline ends. CDR3 length: 15 residues.

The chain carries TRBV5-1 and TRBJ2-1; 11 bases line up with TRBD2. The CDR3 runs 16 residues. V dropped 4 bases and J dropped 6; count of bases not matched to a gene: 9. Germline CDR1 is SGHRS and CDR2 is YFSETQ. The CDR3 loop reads CASSRMTSGVVNEQFF. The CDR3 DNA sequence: TGCGCCAGCAGCCGTATGACTAGCGGGGTGGTCAATGAGCAGTTCTTC. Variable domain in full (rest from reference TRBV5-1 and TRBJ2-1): KAGVTQTPRYLIKTRGQQVTLSCSPISGHRSVSWYQQTPGQGLQFLFEYFSETQRNKGNFPGRFSGRQFSNSRSEMNVSTLELGDSALYLCASSRMTSGVVNEQFFGPGTRLTVL.

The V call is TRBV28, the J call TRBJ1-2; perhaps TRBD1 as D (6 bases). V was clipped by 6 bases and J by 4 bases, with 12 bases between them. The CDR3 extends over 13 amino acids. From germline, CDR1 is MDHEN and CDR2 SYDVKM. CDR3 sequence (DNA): TGTGCCAGCAGAGAAGGACAGTTCTATGGCTACACCTTC. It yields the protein CASREGQFYGYTF.

The CDR3 nucleotides read TGTGCCAGCAGCTCGGGGATCGGGGAGCTGTTTTTT. It is translated as CASSSGIGELFF. This chain connects TRBV7-2 to TRBJ2-2; weak D call: TRBD2 (5 bases). The germline CDR1 and CDR2 sequences are SGHTA and FQGNSA. The CDR3 runs to 12 residues. The V and J ends lost 4 bases and 7 bases respectively, with 7 bases between them.